The clone carrying this TCR beta chain has ten or more counts. Its antigen is undetermined. This sample's time point: newly diagnosed GD, antithyroid drugs for less than 3 months. RNA extracted from PBMCs served as the sequencing template. Peripheral blood, 7 to 9.5 milliliters per patient, was collected in EDTA tubes. These data are taken from a study of regulatory T cells in long-lasting Graves disease. Relying on iRepertoire HTBI primers and Arm-PCR of CDR3 regions, the team built TCR beta libraries. TCRdb reanalysed the multiplex PCR reads using MiXCR and keeps one entry per CDR3 protein. The sample consists of roughly 420,000 distinct CDR3 sequences, less than 20% of them appearing once. V was clipped by 0 bases and J by 4 bases, with 21 bases between them. This CDR3 is 18 amino acids long. The germline V gene encodes CDR1 SGHAT and CDR2 FQNNGV. General study findings and limits: Persistent Graves' disease cases displayed lower TCR diversity than newly diagnosed ones. With a small sample size, accuracy may have been reduced. Preferential use of TRBV28, TRBJ1-2 and TRBJ2-5 was seen in persistent disease.

This sequence was found in a female donor with Graves disease. Sample: peripheral blood mononuclear cells (PBMCs), taken at new diagnosis, from a patient treated with antithyroid drugs. The chain carries TRBV11-2 and TRBJ1-1; D is ambiguous. Here the CDR3 DNA reads TGTGCCAGCAGCTTAGATCGAAGGACCCCGAGAGGTGTCACTGAAGCTTTCTTT. Protein sequence: CASSLDRRTPRGVTEAFF.